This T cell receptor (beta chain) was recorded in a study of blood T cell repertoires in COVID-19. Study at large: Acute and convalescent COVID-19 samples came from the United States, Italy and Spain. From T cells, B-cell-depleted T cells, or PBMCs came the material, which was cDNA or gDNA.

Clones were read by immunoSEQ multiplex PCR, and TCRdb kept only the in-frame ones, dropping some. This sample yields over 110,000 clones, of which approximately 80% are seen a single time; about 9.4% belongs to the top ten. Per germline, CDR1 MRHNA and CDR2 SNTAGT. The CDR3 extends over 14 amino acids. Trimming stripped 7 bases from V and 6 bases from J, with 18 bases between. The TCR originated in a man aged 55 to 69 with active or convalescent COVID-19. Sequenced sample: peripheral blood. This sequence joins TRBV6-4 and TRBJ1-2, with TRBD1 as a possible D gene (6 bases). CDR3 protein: CASKGHRVEDGYTF. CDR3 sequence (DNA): TGTGCCAGCAAGGGGCACAGGGTGGAAGATGGCTACACCTTC.